The source of this TCR beta chain is a study of shared clonotypes between healthy human individuals. Study results and limitations: Non-shared clonotypes displayed generation probabilities falling below those of clonotypes present in all four donors. A generally larger estimated richness was seen in naive subsets than in memory subsets.

This CDR3 has 16 amino acids. Germline assignment: CDR1 SGHVS and CDR2 FQNEAQ. The ends lost 5 bases at V and 5 bases at J; junction bases unmatched: 10. Concerning this clone itself: Its target is not known.

The study drew its donors from healthy HIV-negative adults without recent acute infections or vaccinations. Sequencing used immunoSEQ multiplex PCR; TCRdb keeps in-frame clones, though not all of them. Of over a million clones in the sample, approximately 98% were seen once. V and J are TRBV7-8 and TRBJ2-5, with 11 bases that match TRBD2. Sequencing used naive CD4+ T cells sorted from blood. The subset was: CD45RA+ positively selected. The origin of this receptor is a man aged 25 to 45 in good health. The chain's CDR3 is CASSTQLAGVRETQYF. CDR3 coding DNA: TGTGCCAGCAGCACCCAACTAGCGGGAGTTAGGGAGACCCAGTACTTC.